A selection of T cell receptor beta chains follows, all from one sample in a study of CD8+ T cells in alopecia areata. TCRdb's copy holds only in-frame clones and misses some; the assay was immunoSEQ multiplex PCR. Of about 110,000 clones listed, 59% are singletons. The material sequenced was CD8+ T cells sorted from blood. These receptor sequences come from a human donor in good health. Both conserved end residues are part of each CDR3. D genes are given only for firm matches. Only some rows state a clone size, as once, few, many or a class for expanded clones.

CASRLDRGPDEQYF	TGTGCCAGCAGACTCGACCGTGGACCGGACGAGCAGTACTTC	TRBJ2-7	.	.	TRBV4-2
CASSFTGSNGYTF	TGTGCCAGCAGCTTTACAGGGTCGAATGGCTACACCTTC	TRBJ1-2	.	.	TRBV11-2
CASSGRTSGGRNTGELFF	TGTGCCAGCAGCGGGCGGACTAGCGGGGGGCGAAACACCGGGGAGCTGTTTTTT	TRBJ2-2	.	TRBD2	TRBV7-8
CASSDGGGIHTDTQYF	TGTGCCAGCAGTGATGGAGGGGGCATCCACACAGATACGCAGTATTTT	TRBJ2-3	.	.	TRBV6-1
CASSLGVTSGETQYF	TGTGCCAGCAGCTTAGGGGTGACTAGTGGAGAGACCCAGTACTTC	TRBJ2-5	.	.	TRBV7-2
CASSAQGLKQYF	TGTGCCAGCAGTGCCCAAGGACTTAAACAGTACTTC	TRBJ2-7	.	.	TRBV6-5
CASSRRGVTTGYTF	TGTGCCAGCAGCCGCCGAGGGGTTACTACAGGCTACACCTTC	TRBJ1-2	few	.	TRBV7-8
CASSTGGNSPLHF	TGTGCCAGCAGCACGGGGGGCAATTCACCCCTCCACTTT	TRBJ1-6	.	.	TRBV9
CAGGSGQQYF	TGTGCCGGAGGGTCCGGACAACAGTATTTT	TRBJ2-3	.	.	TRBV2
CASSPRDPQRVFF	TGTGCCAGCAGCCCGCGTGACCCCCAAAGGGTTTTCTTT	TRBJ1-1	few	.	TRBV13
CASSTQDGFIDTQYF	TGTGCCAGCAGCACCCAGGACGGGTTCATAGATACGCAGTATTTT	TRBJ2-3	.	.	TRBV7-9
CSARVSNEQFF	TGCAGTGCTAGAGTTAGCAATGAGCAGTTCTTC	TRBJ2-1	.	.	TRBV20-1
CASSVLSEADTQYF	TGTGCCAGCAGCGTACTCTCTGAAGCCGATACGCAGTATTTT	TRBJ2-3	.	.	TRBV9
CASSLGNRDRAYGYTF	TGTGCCAGCAGCTTAGGGAATCGGGACAGGGCTTATGGCTACACCTTC	TRBJ1-2	.	TRBD1	TRBV13
CASSSPVGHKSYEQYF	TGTGCCAGCAGCTCCCCAGTGGGACATAAGTCCTACGAGCAGTACTTC	TRBJ2-7	few	.	TRBV7-9
CASSETGTGLTGGSPLHF	TGCGCCAGCAGCGAGACCGGGACAGGGTTGACGGGGGGCTCACCCCTCCACTTT	TRBJ1-6	.	TRBD1	TRBV5-1
CASSSWTFQETQYF	TGTGCCAGCAGTTCCTGGACCTTCCAAGAGACCCAGTACTTC	TRBJ2-5	.	.	TRBV28
CATSRPGAGPGYEQYF	TGTGCCACCAGCAGACCAGGGGCGGGACCAGGGTACGAGCAGTACTTC	TRBJ2-7	.	.	TRBV15
CASNPQDSTDTQYF	TGCGCCAGCAATCCTCAGGACAGCACAGATACGCAGTATTTT	TRBJ2-3	.	.	TRBV23-1
CASSLQGSEAFF	TGTGCCAGCAGCCTCCAGGGCTCTGAAGCTTTCTTT	TRBJ1-1	.	.	TRBV4-2
CASSFYQETQYF	TGTGCCAGCAGCTTTTATCAAGAGACCCAGTACTTC	TRBJ2-5	.	.	TRBV7-9
CSVDGPGQTGDYGYTF	TGCAGCGTTGATGGGCCGGGACAGACCGGGGACTATGGCTACACCTTC	TRBJ1-2	few	TRBD1	TRBV29-1
CASSLTPAHPSGANVLTF	TGTGCCAGCAGCTTAACCCCTGCCCACCCCTCTGGGGCCAACGTCCTGACTTTC	TRBJ2-6	.	.	TRBV7-6
CASSYWLAKNIQYF	TGTGCCAGTAGTTATTGGCTAGCCAAAAACATTCAGTACTTC	TRBJ2-4	few	.	TRBV19
CASSQSPGESTEAFF	TGCGCCAGCAGCCAGTCCCCAGGGGAAAGCACTGAAGCTTTCTTT	TRBJ1-1	.	.	TRBV4-1
CASSSGTGDTGELFF	TGTGCCAGCAGTTCCGGGACAGGGGACACCGGGGAGCTGTTTTTT	TRBJ2-2	.	TRBD1	TRBV25-1
CSVAPEGGYTF	TGCAGCGTTGCCCCCGAGGGTGGCTACACCTTC	TRBJ1-2	.	.	TRBV29-1
CASSSAGAGRSYEQYF	TGTGCCAGCAGCTCCGCAGGGGCCGGACGTTCCTACGAGCAGTACTTC	TRBJ2-7	.	.	TRBV13
CASSRGQGLSYEQYF	TGTGCCAGCAGCCGAGGACAGGGTCTTTCCTACGAGCAGTACTTC	TRBJ2-7	.	TRBD1	TRBV5-4
CATSSRDRGAYEQYF	TGTGCCACCAGCTCCCGGGACAGGGGCGCCTACGAGCAGTACTTC	TRBJ2-7	few	TRBD1	TRBV15
CASSSGLGGGYTF	TGTGCCAGCAGTTCCGGTTTAGGTGGAGGCTACACCTTC	TRBJ1-2	few	.	TRBV5-6
CASPNGGHYNEQFF	TGTGCCAGCCCTAACGGGGGCCACTACAATGAGCAGTTCTTC	TRBJ2-1	.	.	TRBV13
CASSLVPRQVSYEQYF	TGTGCCAGCAGCTTGGTACCGCGACAGGTGTCCTACGAGCAGTACTTC	TRBJ2-7	.	.	TRBV5-4
CASSRDNYEQYF	TGTGCCAGCAGCCGAGACAACTACGAGCAGTACTTC	TRBJ2-7	.	.	TRBV9
CSVQVATEAFF	TGCAGTGTACAGGTTGCCACTGAAGCTTTCTTT	TRBJ1-1	.	.	TRBV29-1
CAWSWGESYEQYF	TGTGCCTGGAGCTGGGGGGAGAGCTACGAGCAGTACTTC	TRBJ2-7	.	.	TRBV30
CASSRRVYENIQYF	TGTGCCAGCTCACGGAGGGTTTATGAAAACATTCAGTACTTC	TRBJ2-4	.	.	TRBV18
CASIVGTDGGYTF	TGTGCCAGCATAGTCGGGACAGACGGTGGCTACACCTTC	TRBJ1-2	.	TRBD1	TRBV2
CASSKTGEQETQYF	TGTGCCAGCAGCAAAACAGGAGAACAAGAGACCCAGTACTTC	TRBJ2-5	few	.	TRBV13
CASSQPTGTGDTYEQYF	TGTGCCAGCAGCCAACCTACTGGGACAGGGGATACCTACGAGCAGTACTTC	TRBJ2-7	.	TRBD1	TRBV14
CASSGTGSYNEQFF	TGTGCCAGCAGCGGGACAGGGTCCTACAATGAGCAGTTCTTC	TRBJ2-1	few	TRBD1	TRBV6-6
CASRASSTDTQYF	TGTGCCAGCAGGGCATCTAGCACAGATACGCAGTATTTT	TRBJ2-3	.	.	TRBV6-5
CASSLGQETQYF	TGTGCCAGCAGCTTAGGTCAGGAGACCCAGTACTTC	TRBJ2-5	.	.	TRBV7-6
CASSIRTGNSPLHF	TGTGCCAGCAGCATTCGGACAGGGAATTCACCCCTCCACTTT	TRBJ1-6	.	TRBD1	TRBV13
CASSAGTGDTEAFF	TGTGCCAGCAGCGCAGGAACAGGGGACACTGAAGCTTTCTTT	TRBJ1-1	.	TRBD1	TRBV5-6
CASSLEWGSDTQYF	TGTGCCAGCAGCTTAGAGTGGGGTTCAGATACGCAGTATTTT	TRBJ2-3	.	.	TRBV7-8